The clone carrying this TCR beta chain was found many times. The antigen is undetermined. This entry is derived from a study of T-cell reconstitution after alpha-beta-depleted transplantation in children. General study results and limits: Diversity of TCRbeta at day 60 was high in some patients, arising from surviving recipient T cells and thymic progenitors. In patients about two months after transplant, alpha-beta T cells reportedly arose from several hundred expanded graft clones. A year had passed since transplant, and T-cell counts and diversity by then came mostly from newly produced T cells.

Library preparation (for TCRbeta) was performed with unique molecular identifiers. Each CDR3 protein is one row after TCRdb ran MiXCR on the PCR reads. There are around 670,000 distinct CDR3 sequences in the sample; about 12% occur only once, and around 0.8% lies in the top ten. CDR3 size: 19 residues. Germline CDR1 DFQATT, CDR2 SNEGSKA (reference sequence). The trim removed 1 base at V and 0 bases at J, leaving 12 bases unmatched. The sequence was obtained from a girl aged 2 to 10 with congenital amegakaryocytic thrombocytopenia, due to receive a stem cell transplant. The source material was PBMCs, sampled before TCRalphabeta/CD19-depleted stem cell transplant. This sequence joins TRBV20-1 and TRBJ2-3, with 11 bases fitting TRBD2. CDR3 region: CSARGVAGGPIGSTDTQYF. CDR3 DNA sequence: TGCAGTGCTAGAGGTGTAGCGGGAGGGCCAATTGGTAGCACAGATACGCAGTATTTT.